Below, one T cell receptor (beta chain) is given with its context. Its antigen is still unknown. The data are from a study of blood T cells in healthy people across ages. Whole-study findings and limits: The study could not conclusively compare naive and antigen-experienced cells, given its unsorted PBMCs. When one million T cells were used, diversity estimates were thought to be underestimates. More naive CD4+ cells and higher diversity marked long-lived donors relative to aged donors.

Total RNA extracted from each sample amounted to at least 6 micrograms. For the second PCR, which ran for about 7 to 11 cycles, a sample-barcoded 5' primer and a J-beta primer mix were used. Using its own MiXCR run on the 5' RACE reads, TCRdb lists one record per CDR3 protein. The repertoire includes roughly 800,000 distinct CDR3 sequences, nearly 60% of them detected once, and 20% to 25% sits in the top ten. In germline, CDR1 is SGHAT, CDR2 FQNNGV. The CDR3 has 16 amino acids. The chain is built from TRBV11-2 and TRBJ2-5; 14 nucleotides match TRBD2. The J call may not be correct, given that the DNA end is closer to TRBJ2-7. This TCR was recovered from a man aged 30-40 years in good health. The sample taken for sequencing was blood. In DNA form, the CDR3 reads TGTGCCAGCAGCCCCGGGACTAGCGGGAGTGGACGCGAGCAGTACTTC. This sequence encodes CASSPGTSGSGREQYF.